Listed below are T cell receptor beta chains from one sample, sequenced in a study of cytomegalovirus exposure and HLA in healthy donors. TCRdb's copy holds only in-frame clones and misses some; the assay was immunoSEQ multiplex PCR. The sample records 85,000 to 90,000 clones, approximately 79% being singletons. The sample consisted of PBMCs. The receptor set was obtained from a man in his thirties or forties in good health and CMV-seronegative. Both conserved end residues are part of each CDR3. The D gene is left open where the match is weak. The size entry is marked missing in some rows and otherwise reads once, few, many or a size class.

j_call,clone_size,d_call,v_call,cdr3_nt,cdr3_aa
TRBJ2-7,NA,NA,TRBV11-3,TGTGCCAGCAGCTTCGGTATCTCCTACGAGCAGTACTTC,CASSFGISYEQYF
TRBJ1-5,NA,TRBD1,TRBV6-1,TGTGCCAGCAGTGAAGGCGGGACAGGGGTTCAGCCCCAGCATTTT,CASSEGGTGVQPQHF
TRBJ2-3,NA,NA,TRBV4-1,TGCGCCAGCAGCCAAGTCCGGGAAGGCACAGATACGCAGTATTTT,CASSQVREGTDTQYF
TRBJ2-3,NA,TRBD2,TRBV18,TGTGCCAGCTCACAAGGCGCGGGACTAGATTTGGGAGATACGCAGTATTTT,CASSQGAGLDLGDTQYF
TRBJ1-2,NA,TRBD1,TRBV4-1,TGCGCCAGCAGCCAAGATAGGGGACAGAACTATGGCTACACCTTC,CASSQDRGQNYGYTF
TRBJ1-2,NA,TRBD1,TRBV10-3,TGTGCCATCAGCGCGGGACAGACTATTGAGGGCTACACCTTC,CAISAGQTIEGYTF
TRBJ2-7,few,NA,TRBV7-3,TGTGCCAGCAGCCGAACCTCGTCAAGCGTAGGCATGGACTTC,CASSRTSSSVGMDF
TRBJ1-1,NA,NA,TRBV18,TGTGCCAGCTCACGATCGGGGGGAGACACTGAAGCTTTCTTT,CASSRSGGDTEAFF
TRBJ1-2,NA,NA,TRBV5-1,TGCGCCAGCAGCCAGGGGCAGGCGACTAACTATGGCTACACCTTC,CASSQGQATNYGYTF
TRBJ1-5,NA,NA,TRBV5-1,TGCGCCAGCAGCCCCATCGCCGGAGGCAATCAGCCCCAGCATTTT,CASSPIAGGNQPQHF
TRBJ1-5,NA,NA,TRBV19,TGTGCCAGTAGTATAGAGGACAGATTCAATCAGCCCCAGCATTTT,CASSIEDRFNQPQHF
TRBJ1-1,NA,TRBD1,TRBV7-8,TGTGCCAGCAGCCGAAGTAAACAGGGGGCTGGTGGCACTGAAGCTTTCTTT,CASSRSKQGAGGTEAFF
TRBJ2-3,NA,TRBD2,TRBV6-5,TGTGCCAGCGTGACTAGCGGGGGAAGCACAGATACGCAGTATTTT,CASVTSGGSTDTQYF
TRBJ2-7,NA,NA,TRBV28,TGTGCCAGCAGCGCTACCGGGGGAACCTACGAGCAGTACTTC,CASSATGGTYEQYF
TRBJ2-1,NA,NA,TRBV5-1,TGCGCCAGCAGCTTGGGGAGTTCGGGGTACAATGAGCAGTTCTTC,CASSLGSSGYNEQFF
TRBJ1-5,NA,NA,TRBV10-2,TGCGCCAGCAGGATGACAGATAGCAATCAGCCCCAGCATTTT,CASRMTDSNQPQHF
TRBJ1-5,NA,NA,TRBV6-5,TGTGCCAGCAGTTCCCCTAGTCTCAATCAGCCCCAGCATTTT,CASSSPSLNQPQHF
TRBJ1-1,once,NA,TRBV5-8,TGTGCCAGCAGCTTGGCCAAGTCAGTTTCGTGGAACACTGAAGCTTTCTTT,CASSLAKSVSWNTEAFF
TRBJ2-7,NA,TRBD2,TRBV2,TGTGCCAGCAGTGATGGGGCTAGCGGCGAGCAGTACTTC,CASSDGASGEQYF
TRBJ2-1,NA,NA,TRBV5-4,TGTGCCAGCAGCGAGAGCACGCGGCAGTTCTTC,CASSESTRQFF
TRBJ1-5,NA,NA,TRBV19,TGTGCCAGTAGTCATCTCTTGGGGGCGCATCAGCCCCAGCATTTT,CASSHLLGAHQPQHF
TRBJ1-4,NA,NA,TRBV19,TGTGCCAGTAGTATATCGGCAGGGGTTCGTGAAAAACTGTTTTTT,CASSISAGVREKLFF
TRBJ2-1,NA,TRBD2,TRBV9,TGTGCCAGCAGCCCTCCCAGCGGGGATTACAATGAGCAGTTCTTC,CASSPPSGDYNEQFF
TRBJ1-2,few,NA,TRBV6-6,TGTGCCAGCAGTTACTATGGGAGCTATGGCTACACCTTC,CASSYYGSYGYTF
TRBJ2-7,NA,NA,TRBV6-6,TGTGCCAGCAGTTACTCGGCCGATTCCTACGAGCAGTACTTC,CASSYSADSYEQYF
TRBJ1-1,NA,NA,TRBV6-5,TGTGCCAGCAGTTACGGGCCAGCCAACACTGAAGCTTTCTTT,CASSYGPANTEAFF
TRBJ1-2,NA,TRBD1,TRBV9,TGTGCCAGCAGGGGGCCGGGACAGGGGGCGGTTGACTATGGCTACACCTTC,CASRGPGQGAVDYGYTF